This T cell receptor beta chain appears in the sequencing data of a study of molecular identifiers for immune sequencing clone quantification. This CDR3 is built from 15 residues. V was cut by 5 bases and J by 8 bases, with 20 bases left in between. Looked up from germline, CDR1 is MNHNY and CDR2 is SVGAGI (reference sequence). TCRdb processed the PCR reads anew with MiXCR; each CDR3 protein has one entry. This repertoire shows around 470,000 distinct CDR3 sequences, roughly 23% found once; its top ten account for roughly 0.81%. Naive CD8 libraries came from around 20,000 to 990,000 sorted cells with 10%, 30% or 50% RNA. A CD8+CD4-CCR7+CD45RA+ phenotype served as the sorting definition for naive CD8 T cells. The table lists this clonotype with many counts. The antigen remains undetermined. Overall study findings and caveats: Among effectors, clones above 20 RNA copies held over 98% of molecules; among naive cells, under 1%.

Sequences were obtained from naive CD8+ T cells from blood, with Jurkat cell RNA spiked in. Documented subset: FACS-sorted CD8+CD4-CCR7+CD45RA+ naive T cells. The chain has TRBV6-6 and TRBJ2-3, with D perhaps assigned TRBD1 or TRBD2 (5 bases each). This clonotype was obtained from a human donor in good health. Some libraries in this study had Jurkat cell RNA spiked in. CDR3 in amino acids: CASSKGTGNLRTQYF. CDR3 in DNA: TGTGCCAGCAGTAAGGGGACCGGCAACCTTCGTACGCAGTATTTT.